These 26 T cell receptor beta chains were sequenced from one sample in a study of T cell repertoires in cytomegalovirus infection. No antigen is known for these receptors. One entry per CDR3 protein results from TCRdb running MiXCR on the reads. The table has roughly 340,000 distinct CDR3 sequences, 25% to 30% seen once; the top ten hold around 20%. Sequenced here: cultured PBMCs, sampled from culture after CMV antigen stimulation. All receptors derive from a human donor in good health (CMV status not recorded). Some clones in this sample may be carry-over from other donors' samples.

V is TRBV20-1 and J is TRBJ1-4; a possible D gene is TRBD1 (6 bases). There are 11 residues in the CDR3. CDR1 is DFQATT, CDR2 SNEGSKA, per germline (reference sequence). The V gene lost 5 bases and the J gene lost 5 bases, with 6 bases spanning the gap. The CDR3 region has the DNA TGCAGTGCTCAGGGGAATGAAAAACTGTTTTTT. Protein: CSAQGNEKLFF.

CDR3 sequence: CASSIGGFTYEQYF. In DNA form, the CDR3 reads TGTGCCAGTAGTATAGGGGGATTCACCTACGAGCAGTACTTC. This chain joins TRBV19 and TRBJ2-7, with no clear D. Germline loops: CDR1 LNHDA, CDR2 SQIVND (reference sequence). CDR3 length: 14 residues. V lost 1 base and J 2 bases, leaving 9 bases between the germline ends.

In this sample, this clonotype turned up a few times. V and J are TRBV7-6 and TRBJ2-3; D is perhaps TRBD2 (5 bases). Germline V gives CDR1 SGHVS, CDR2 FNYEAQ. V was pared by 4 bases and J by 1 base, with 18 bases between. The CDR3 spans 17 residues. The CDR3 DNA reads TGTGCCAGCAGCTCGATGAGGACTTTGCCTGGCACAGATACGCAGTATTTT. Translating gives CASSSMRTLPGTDTQYF.

The table lists this clonotype with a few counts. The rearrangement links TRBV6-1 to TRBJ2-7; weak D call: TRBD2 (6 bases). Germline values: CDR1 MNHNS, CDR2 SASEGT. V lost 5 bases and J 0 bases, leaving 14 bases between the germline ends. This CDR3 comprises 15 residues. CDR3 nucleotide sequence: TGTGCCAGCAGTCGGGACTTTACGAGCTCCTACGAGCAGTACTTC. Amino acids: CASSRDFTSSYEQYF.

The chain employs TRBV5-4 and TRBJ2-7; unclear D gene. CDR1 and CDR2 (germline): SGHNT, YYREEE (reference sequence). The CDR3 covers 14 residues. Trimming took off 4 bases at V and 5 bases at J, with 16 bases between the two ends. In DNA, the CDR3 is TGTGCCAGCAGCCAGAATACAAAGCTCCACGAGCAGTACTTC. Translation: CASSQNTKLHEQYF. Full variable domain (missing parts from reference TRBV5-4 and TRBJ2-7): ETGVTQSPTHLIKTRGQQVTLRCSSQSGHNTVSWYQQALGQGPQFIFQYYREEENGRGNFPPRFSGLQFPNYSSELNVNALELDDSALYLCASSQNTKLHEQYFGPGTRLTVT.

The J gene is TRBJ2-5, the V gene TRBV12-3 or TRBV12-4; 11 positions agree with TRBD2. V trimming: 6 bases; J trimming: 5 bases; junction bases outside the gene matches: 14. This CDR3 is built from 17 residues. The CDR3 reads CASRSSGRRGSGETQYF. CDR3 sequence (DNA): TGTGCCAGCAGATCTAGCGGGAGGAGAGGCTCGGGGGAGACCCAGTACTTC.

The chain has TRBV6-1 and TRBJ1-5, with no clear D. The CDR3 totals 13 residues. Trimming shortened V by 7 bases and J by 8 bases, and 15 bases separated the two germline ends. Germline loops: CDR1 MNHNS, CDR2 SASEGT. CDR3: CASKTTPREPQHF. The CDR3 DNA sequence: TGTGCCAGCAAGACCACCCCCAGAGAGCCCCAGCATTTT.

This chain uses TRBV15 with TRBJ2-2, with D hard to call. Germline CDR1 LNHNV, CDR2 YYDKDF (reference sequence). The CDR3 contains 14 residues. Trimming pared 6 bases from V and 2 bases from J, leaving 10 bases between. The CDR3 DNA is TGTGCCACCAGTACGATCGGTAACACCGGGGAGCTGTTTTTT. It codes for CATSTIGNTGELFF.

The chain couples TRBV30 to TRBJ2-1; tentative D call: TRBD1 (5 bases). V was clipped by 2 bases and J by 4 bases, with 15 bases between them. Germline loops: CDR1 GTSNPN, CDR2 SVGIG (reference sequence). This CDR3 spans 15 amino acids. The CDR3 bases are TGTGCCTGGAGTACAGGCAGGGTGATGTACAATGAGCAGTTCTTC. Protein sequence: CAWSTGRVMYNEQFF.

The chain couples TRBV7-2 to TRBJ2-1; D remains unclear. V was cut by 3 bases and J by 4 bases, with 7 bases left in between. Germline assignment: CDR1 SGHTA and CDR2 FQGNSA. The CDR3 spans 13 residues. The CDR3: CASSFRRYNEQFF. CDR3 coding DNA: TGTGCCAGCAGCTTCCGGCGTTACAATGAGCAGTTCTTC.

This chain connects TRBV10-3 to TRBJ1-5; D is uncertain. CDR1 and CDR2 (germline): ENHRY, SYGVKD. CDR3 length equals 12 residues. Trimming pared 3 bases from V and 1 base from J, leaving 1 base between. DNA of the CDR3: TGTGCCATCAGTGAAAGCAATCAGCCCCAGCATTTT. Protein product: CAISESNQPQHF.

The sample holds a few counts of this clonotype. V is TRBV15 and J is TRBJ1-2; tentatively, D is TRBD1 (6 bases). In germline, CDR1 is LNHNV, CDR2 YYDKDF (reference sequence). V lost 3 bases and J 8 bases, leaving 19 bases between the germline ends. The CDR3 is 15 amino acids. Here the CDR3 reads CATSSNLNRARGYTF. CDR3 nucleotide sequence: TGTGCCACCAGCAGCAACCTAAACAGGGCACGGGGCTACACCTTC.

This clonotype was observed a few times. The V call is TRBV27, the J call TRBJ1-4; possibly TRBD1 for D (6 bases). V shed 7 bases and J shed 5 bases, with 14 bases lying between them. This CDR3 spans 14 amino acids. Per the germline V gene, CDR1 is MNHEY and CDR2 is SMNVEV (reference sequence). Here the CDR3 reads CASKGQSRNEKLFF. The CDR3 DNA follows: TGTGCCAGCAAAGGACAGAGCCGGAATGAAAAACTGTTTTTT.

This chain uses TRBV4-2 with TRBJ2-7; D remains unclear. The CDR3 runs to 15 residues. Germline V gene lookup returns CDR1 LGHNA and CDR2 YNFKEQ. The germline V and J ends were trimmed by 2 bases and 3 bases, with 14 bases remaining between them. CDR3 sequence: CASSQSPELRYEQYF. The CDR3 nucleotides read TGTGCCAGCAGCCAAAGTCCGGAGTTGCGCTACGAGCAGTACTTC.

J is TRBJ1-1 and V is TRBV7-9, with a tentative D call TRBD1 (5 bases). The CDR3 extends over 15 amino acids. V was cut by 5 bases and J by 0 bases, with 13 bases left in between. In germline, CDR1 is SEHNR, CDR2 FQNEAQ (reference sequence). The CDR3 region is CASSPPGLMNTEAFF. The CDR3 DNA sequence: TGTGCCAGCAGCCCACCGGGACTAATGAACACTGAAGCTTTCTTT.

This clonotype was seen more than once but under ten times. The chain couples TRBV19 to TRBJ1-5, with TRBD1 matching 8 bases. Germline V gene lookup returns CDR1 LNHDA and CDR2 SQIVND (reference sequence). V trimming: 10 bases; J trimming: 3 bases; junction bases outside the gene matches: 11. The CDR3 loop spans 15 amino acids. The CDR3 loop is CATAVRTGPNQPQHF. In DNA form, the CDR3 reads TGTGCCACCGCCGTAAGGACAGGGCCCAATCAGCCCCAGCATTTT. Drawing the rest from reference TRBV19 and TRBJ1-5, the complete variable domain is DGGITQSPKYLFRKEGQNVTLSCEQNLNHDAMYWYRQDPGQGLRLIYYSQIVNDFQKGDIAEGYSVSREKKESFPLTVTSAQKNPTAFYLCATAVRTGPNQPQHFGDGTRLSIL.

A word on this clonotype: A read error may explain this, as a much larger clone is one base away. Because the CDR3 is missing its conserved closing phenylalanine or tryptophan, this is likely a read error. The CDR3: CASSPDKGYTEAFY. The CDR3 DNA is TGTGCCAGCAGCCCGGACAAGGGTTACACTGAAGCTTTCTAT. The rearrangement links TRBV7-8 to TRBJ1-1, with D possibly matching TRBD1 (5 bases). This CDR3 region has 14 residues. CDR1 is SGHVS, CDR2 FQNEAQ, per germline. Trimming left V 5 bases short and J 3 bases short, with 13 bases between.

There are many counts of this clonotype. V usage is TRBV12-3 or TRBV12-4 and J usage is TRBJ1-2; D not resolved. V gave up 5 bases and J gave up 6 bases, with 16 bases separating them. CDR3 length: 14 amino acids. The CDR3 reads CASSRGRSRNGYTF. The CDR3 nucleotides read TGTGCCAGCAGTCGTGGCAGGTCCCGGAATGGCTACACCTTC.

The J gene is TRBJ1-1, the V gene TRBV11-2, with unresolved D. From germline, CDR1 is SGHAT and CDR2 FQNNGV. The V end was cut by 1 base, the J end by 1 base, with 7 bases between. The CDR3 consists of 14 residues. Here the CDR3 reads CASSLVLQNTEAFF. The CDR3 DNA reads as TGTGCCAGCAGCTTAGTACTACAGAACACTGAAGCTTTCTTT.

The chain recombines TRBV11-2 with TRBJ2-1; D ambiguous. The CDR3 totals 17 residues. With 1 base removed from V and 0 bases from J, the gap between germline ends came to 13 bases. The germline CDR1 and CDR2 sequences are SGHAT and FQNNGV. The CDR3 is CASSLVGEVSSYNEQFF. The CDR3 coding sequence is TGTGCCAGCAGCTTAGTTGGGGAAGTAAGCTCCTACAATGAGCAGTTCTTC.

This clonotype was seen once. V and J are TRBV20-1 and TRBJ2-3, with TRBD2 identical over 9 bases. The CDR3 length is 14 residues. V was pared by 3 bases and J by 2 bases, with 3 bases of the junction left unmatched. Germline V lookup: CDR1 DFQATT, CDR2 SNEGSKA (reference sequence). The chain's CDR3 is CSASSGRVTDTQYF. The DNA of the CDR3 is TGCAGTGCTAGTAGCGGGAGAGTCACAGATACGCAGTATTTT.

In its sample, this clonotype was seen a few times. This chain joins TRBV9 and TRBJ2-1; D gene uncertain. CDR1 SGDLS and CDR2 YYNGEE come from the germline V gene. V lost 3 bases and J lost 0, with 19 bases in between. This CDR3 is built from 18 residues. The CDR3 coding sequence is TGTGCCAGCAGCGGCCCCAAGTTTAGTAAGAGCTCCTACAATGAGCAGTTCTTC. This sequence encodes CASSGPKFSKSSYNEQFF. The full variable domain, with the rest looked up from reference TRBV9 and TRBJ2-1, is DSGVTQTPKHLITATGQRVTLRCSPRSGDLSVYWYQQSLDQGLQFLIQYYNGEERAKGNILERFSAQQFPDLHSELNLSSLELGDSALYFCASSGPKFSKSSYNEQFFGPGTRLTVL.

The chain couples TRBV9 to TRBJ1-6; D call uncertain. The V gene's germline CDR1 is SGDLS and CDR2 YYNGEE. Trimming pared 3 bases from V and 5 bases from J, leaving 12 bases between. The CDR3 has 15 residues. The CDR3 sequence: CASSGSTFDNSPLHF. The CDR3 region has the DNA TGTGCCAGCAGCGGTAGCACCTTTGATAATTCACCCCTCCACTTT.

This chain uses TRBV7-8 with TRBJ2-7, with D perhaps given as TRBD1 or TRBD2 (5 bases each). Germline CDR1 reads SGHVS; CDR2 reads FQNEAQ. Between the trimmed V and J ends, which lost 6 bases and 5 bases, there was a span of 17 bases. The CDR3 has 14 amino acids. CDR3 residues: CASSRDGRFDEQYF. As DNA, the CDR3 is TGTGCCAGCAGTCGGGACGGTCGTTTCGACGAGCAGTACTTC.

This clonotype came up many times. The chain carries TRBV7-6 and TRBJ1-1; 7 bases fit TRBD1. The germline CDR1 and CDR2 sequences are SGHVS and FNYEAQ. With 1 base clipped from V and 6 bases from J, the junction kept 8 bases outside the gene matches. The CDR3 totals 15 residues. The CDR3 DNA reads as TGTGCCAGCAGCTTAGGGGGGAACAGGGGATCTGAAGCTTTCTTT. Protein: CASSLGGNRGSEAFF.

The V gene is TRBV6-1, the J gene TRBJ1-5, with D hard to call. The CDR3 runs to 14 residues. V was pared by 1 base and J by 6 bases, with 10 bases between. Germline lookup yields CDR1 MNHNS and CDR2 SASEGT. CDR3 DNA sequence: TGTGCCAGCAGTGAAGTTACCGTGACTCAGCCCCAGCATTTT. This sequence encodes CASSEVTVTQPQHF.